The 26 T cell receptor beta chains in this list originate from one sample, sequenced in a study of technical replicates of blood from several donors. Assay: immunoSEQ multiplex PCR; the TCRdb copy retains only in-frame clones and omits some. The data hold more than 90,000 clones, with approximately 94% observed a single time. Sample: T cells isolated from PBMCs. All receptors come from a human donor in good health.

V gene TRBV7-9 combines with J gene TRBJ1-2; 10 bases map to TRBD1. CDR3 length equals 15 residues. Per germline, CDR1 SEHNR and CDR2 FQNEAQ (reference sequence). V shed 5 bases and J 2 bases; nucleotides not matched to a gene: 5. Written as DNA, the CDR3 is TGTGCCAGCAGCCTCGGGACAGGGGAGAACTATGGCTACACCTTC. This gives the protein CASSLGTGENYGYTF.

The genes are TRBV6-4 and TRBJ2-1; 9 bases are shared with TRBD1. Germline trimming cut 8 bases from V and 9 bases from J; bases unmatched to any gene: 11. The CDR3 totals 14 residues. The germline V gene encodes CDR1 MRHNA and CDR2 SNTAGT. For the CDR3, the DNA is TGTGCCAGCTCCACGACAGGGGGGGACGGTGAGCAGTTCTTC. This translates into CASSTTGGDGEQFF.

In nucleotides, the CDR3 is TGTGCCAGCAGCTTCCTAGCGGGGGGGCGATACAATGAGCAGTTCTTC. Translating it yields CASSFLAGGRYNEQFF. The J gene is TRBJ2-1, the V gene TRBV11-3, with 12 bases lining up with TRBD2. The germline V gene has CDR1 SGHNT and CDR2 YENEEA. With 3 bases clipped from V and 4 bases from J, the junction kept 4 bases outside the gene matches. This CDR3 region has 16 residues.

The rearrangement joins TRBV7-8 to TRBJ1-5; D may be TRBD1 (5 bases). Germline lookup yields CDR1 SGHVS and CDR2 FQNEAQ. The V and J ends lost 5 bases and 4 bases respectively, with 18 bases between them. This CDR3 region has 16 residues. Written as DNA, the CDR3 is TGTGCCAGCAGCCCCCTGACAGACCTCAGGAATCAGCCCCAGCATTTT. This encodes CASSPLTDLRNQPQHF.

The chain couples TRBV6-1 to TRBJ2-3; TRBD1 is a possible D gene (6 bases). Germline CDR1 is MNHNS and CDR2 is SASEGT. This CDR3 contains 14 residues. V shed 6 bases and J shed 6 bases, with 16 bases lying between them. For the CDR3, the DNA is TGTGCCAGCAGGGCAAGGACAGTTATGGATACGCAGTATTTT. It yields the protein CASRARTVMDTQYF.

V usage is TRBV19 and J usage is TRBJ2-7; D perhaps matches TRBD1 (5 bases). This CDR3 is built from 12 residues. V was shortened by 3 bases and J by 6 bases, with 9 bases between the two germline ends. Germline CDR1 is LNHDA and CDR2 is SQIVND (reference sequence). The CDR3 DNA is TGTGCCAGTAGTATGGGGCCGGGCGAGCAGTACTTC. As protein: CASSMGPGEQYF.

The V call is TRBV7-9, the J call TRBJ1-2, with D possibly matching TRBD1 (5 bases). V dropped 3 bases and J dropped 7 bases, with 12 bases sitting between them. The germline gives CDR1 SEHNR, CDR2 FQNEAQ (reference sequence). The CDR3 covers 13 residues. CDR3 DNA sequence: TGTGCCAGCAGCTTTGGAGGGGCGAGTGGCTACACCTTC. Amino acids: CASSFGGASGYTF.

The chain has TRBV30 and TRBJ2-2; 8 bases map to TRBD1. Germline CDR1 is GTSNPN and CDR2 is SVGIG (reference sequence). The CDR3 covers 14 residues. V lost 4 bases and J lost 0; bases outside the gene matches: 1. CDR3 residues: CAWKQGANTGELFF. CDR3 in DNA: TGTGCCTGGAAACAGGGGGCGAACACCGGGGAGCTGTTTTTT.

The CDR3, as DNA: TGTGCCAGCAGCGCTACAGGGTCCTACAATGAGCAGTTCTTC. Its translation is CASSATGSYNEQFF. V gene TRBV9 combines with J gene TRBJ2-1, with a tentative D call TRBD1 (6 bases). The V gene's germline CDR1 is SGDLS and CDR2 YYNGEE. The CDR3 spans 14 residues. Between the trimmed V and J ends, which lost 3 bases and 1 base, there was a span of 8 bases.

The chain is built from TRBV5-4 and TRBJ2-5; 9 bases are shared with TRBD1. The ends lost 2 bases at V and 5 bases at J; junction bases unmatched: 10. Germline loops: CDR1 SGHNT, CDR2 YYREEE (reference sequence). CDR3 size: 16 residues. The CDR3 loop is CASSLPTGGGRETQYF. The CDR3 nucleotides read TGTGCCAGCAGCTTACCTACAGGGGGCGGAAGGGAGACCCAGTACTTC.

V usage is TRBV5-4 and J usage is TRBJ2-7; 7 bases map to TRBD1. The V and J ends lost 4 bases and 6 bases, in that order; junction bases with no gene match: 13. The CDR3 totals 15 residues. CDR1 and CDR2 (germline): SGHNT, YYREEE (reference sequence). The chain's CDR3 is CASSPPTGRNSEQYF. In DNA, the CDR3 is TGTGCCAGCAGCCCTCCGACAGGGCGGAATTCCGAGCAGTACTTC.

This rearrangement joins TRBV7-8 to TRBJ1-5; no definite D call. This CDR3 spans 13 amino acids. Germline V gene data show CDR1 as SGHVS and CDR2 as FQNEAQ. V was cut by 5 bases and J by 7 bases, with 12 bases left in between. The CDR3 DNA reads TGTGCCAGCAGCCTGACATTCCTACAGCCCCAGCATTTT. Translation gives CASSLTFLQPQHF. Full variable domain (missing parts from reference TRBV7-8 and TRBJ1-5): GAGVSQSPRYKVAKRGQDVALRCDPISGHVSLFWYQQALGQGPEFLTYFQNEAQLDKSGLPSDRFFAERPEGSVSTLKIQRTQQEDSAVYLCASSLTFLQPQHFGDGTRLSIL.

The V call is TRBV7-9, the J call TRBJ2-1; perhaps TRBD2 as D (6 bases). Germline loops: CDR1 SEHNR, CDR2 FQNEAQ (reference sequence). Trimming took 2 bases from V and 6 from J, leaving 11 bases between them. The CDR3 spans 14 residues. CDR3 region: CASSLLAGRNEQFF. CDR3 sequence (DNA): TGTGCCAGCAGCTTACTCGCGGGACGCAATGAGCAGTTCTTC.

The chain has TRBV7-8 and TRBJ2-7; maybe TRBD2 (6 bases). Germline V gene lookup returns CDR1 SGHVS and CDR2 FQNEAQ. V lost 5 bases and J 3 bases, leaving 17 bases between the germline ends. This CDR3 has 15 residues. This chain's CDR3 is CASSPILAQYYEQYF. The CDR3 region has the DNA TGTGCCAGCAGCCCTATTCTAGCGCAATACTACGAGCAGTACTTC.

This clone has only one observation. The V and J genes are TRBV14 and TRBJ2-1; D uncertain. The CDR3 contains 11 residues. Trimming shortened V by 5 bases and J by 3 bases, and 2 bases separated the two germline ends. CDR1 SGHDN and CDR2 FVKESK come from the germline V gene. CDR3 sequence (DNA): TGTGCCAGCAGCTACTACAATGAGCAGTTCTTC. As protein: CASSYYNEQFF.

The CDR3 DNA reads as TGCGCCAGCAGCTTGGCCGGGAGCGGGATCGTCTCCTACGAGCAGTACTTC. It encodes CASSLAGSGIVSYEQYF. The chain links TRBV5-1 to TRBJ2-7, with TRBD2 matching over 7 bases. Trimming cost V 0 bases and J 0 bases; bases outside gene matches: 9. Looked up from germline, CDR1 is SGHRS and CDR2 is YFSETQ. The length of the CDR3 is 17 residues.

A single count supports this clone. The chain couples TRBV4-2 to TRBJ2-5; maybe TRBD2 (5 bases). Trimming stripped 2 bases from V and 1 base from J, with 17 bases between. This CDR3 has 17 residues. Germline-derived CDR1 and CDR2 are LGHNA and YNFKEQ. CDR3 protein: CASSQNPTLALQETQYF. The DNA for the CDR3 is TGTGCCAGCAGCCAAAATCCCACCCTAGCCCTCCAAGAGACCCAGTACTTC.

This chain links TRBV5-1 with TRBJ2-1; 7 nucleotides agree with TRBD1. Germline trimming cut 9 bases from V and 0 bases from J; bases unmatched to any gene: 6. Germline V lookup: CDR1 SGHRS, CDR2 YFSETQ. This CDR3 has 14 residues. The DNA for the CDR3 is TGCGCCACCGCCCAGGGGGTCTCCTACAATGAGCAGTTCTTC. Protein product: CATAQGVSYNEQFF.

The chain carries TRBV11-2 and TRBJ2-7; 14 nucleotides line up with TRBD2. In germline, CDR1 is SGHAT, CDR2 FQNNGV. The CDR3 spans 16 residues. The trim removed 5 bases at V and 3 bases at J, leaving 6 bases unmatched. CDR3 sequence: CASSATSGREGYEQYF. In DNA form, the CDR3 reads TGTGCCAGCAGCGCGACTAGCGGGAGGGAGGGCTACGAGCAGTACTTC. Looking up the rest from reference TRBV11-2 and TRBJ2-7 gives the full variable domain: EAGVAQSPRYKIIEKRQSVAFWCNPISGHATLYWYQQILGQGPKLLIQFQNNGVVDDSQLPKDRFSAERLKGVDSTLKIQPAKLEDSAVYLCASSATSGREGYEQYFGPGTRLTVT.

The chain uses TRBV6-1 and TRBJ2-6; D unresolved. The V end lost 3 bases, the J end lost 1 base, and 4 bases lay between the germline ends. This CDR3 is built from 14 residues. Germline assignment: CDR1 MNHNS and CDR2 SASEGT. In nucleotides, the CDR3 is TGTGCCAGCAGTGACGGTTCTGGGGCCAACGTCCTGACTTTC. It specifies CASSDGSGANVLTF.

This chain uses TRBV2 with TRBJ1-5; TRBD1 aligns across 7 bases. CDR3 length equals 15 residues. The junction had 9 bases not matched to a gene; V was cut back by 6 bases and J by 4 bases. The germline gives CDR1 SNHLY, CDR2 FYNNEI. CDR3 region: CASRADRESNQPQHF. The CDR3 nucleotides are TGTGCCAGCAGAGCTGACAGGGAGAGTAATCAGCCCCAGCATTTT.

The CDR3 spells CAITGGRTEAFF. CDR3 sequence (DNA): TGTGCCATTACAGGGGGCAGGACTGAAGCTTTCTTT. The genes are TRBV28 and TRBJ1-1; TRBD1 matches at 9 bases. V was pared by 10 bases and J by 5 bases, with 5 bases of the junction left unmatched. Germline-derived CDR1 and CDR2 are MDHEN and SYDVKM. The CDR3 is made up of 12 amino acids.

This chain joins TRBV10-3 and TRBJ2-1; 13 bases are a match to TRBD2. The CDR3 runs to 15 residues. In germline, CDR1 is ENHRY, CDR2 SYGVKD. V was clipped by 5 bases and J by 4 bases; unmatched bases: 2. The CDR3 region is CAISSGLAGYNEQFF. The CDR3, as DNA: TGTGCCATCAGTTCGGGACTAGCGGGATACAATGAGCAGTTCTTC.

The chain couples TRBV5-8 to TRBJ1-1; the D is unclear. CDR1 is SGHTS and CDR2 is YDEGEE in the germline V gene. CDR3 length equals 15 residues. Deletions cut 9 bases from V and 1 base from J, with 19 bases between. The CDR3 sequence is CATVGPDIGNTEAFF. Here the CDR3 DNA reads TGTGCCACCGTGGGTCCCGACATTGGGAACACTGAAGCTTTCTTT.

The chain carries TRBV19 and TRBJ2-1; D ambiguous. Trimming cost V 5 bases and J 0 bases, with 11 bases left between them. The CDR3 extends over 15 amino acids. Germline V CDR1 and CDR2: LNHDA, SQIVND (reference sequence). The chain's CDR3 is CASSPPPGSYNEQFF. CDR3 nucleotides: TGTGCCAGTAGTCCCCCTCCAGGCTCCTACAATGAGCAGTTCTTC.

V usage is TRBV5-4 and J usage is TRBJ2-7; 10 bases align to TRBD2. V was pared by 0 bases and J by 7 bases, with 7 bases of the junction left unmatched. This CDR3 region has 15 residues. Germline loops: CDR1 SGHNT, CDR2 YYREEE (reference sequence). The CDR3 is CASSLELAGVKEQYF. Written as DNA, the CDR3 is TGTGCCAGCAGCTTGGAGCTAGCGGGAGTAAAGGAGCAGTACTTC.